This T cell receptor (beta chain) emerged from a study of cytomegalovirus exposure and HLA in healthy donors. Findings and limits, study-wide: A later analysis linked a missense DCLRE1C variant to TCR beta V- and J-gene trimming. Some V segments, including TRBV6-2 and TRBV6-3, were excluded as indistinguishable. Over 15,000 TCR beta sequences were associated with HLA alleles at 0.05 false discovery rate in a later analysis.

The study ran its PCR with 60 Vbeta and 13 Jbeta primers. Libraries were prepared by immunoSEQ multiplex PCR; TCRdb keeps only in-frame clonotypes and omits some of them. This sample has roughly 150,000 clones; 65% to 70% occur once, and the top ten carry over 9.5%. Note on this clone: The antigen is not known.

The CDR3 has 13 residues. V lost 9 bases and J 0 bases, leaving 12 bases between the germline ends. Germline V gives CDR1 SGHTS, CDR2 YDEGEE. The clonotype originates from a man aged 25-40 years in good health and CMV-seropositive. The chain combines TRBV5-8 with TRBJ1-1, with unresolved D. Sample: PBMCs. The CDR3 DNA sequence: TGTGCCATCCGTCCTCAGATGAACACTGAAGCTTTCTTT. Its protein product is CAIRPQMNTEAFF.